This TCR beta chain was profiled in a study of cytomegalovirus exposure and HLA in healthy donors. The PCR ran on 60 Vbeta and 13 Jbeta primers. Here immunoSEQ multiplex PCR was the method, and the copy in TCRdb shows in-frame clones only, minus some. The sample records under 130,000 clones, over 75% being singletons. This CDR3 is 15 amino acids long. Per the germline V gene, CDR1 is SGHRS and CDR2 is YFSETQ. Trimming removed 6 bases from V and 5 bases from J; junction bases left unmatched: 12. Sequencing was performed on PBMCs. The genes are TRBV5-1 and TRBJ2-5; 8 bases are shared with TRBD1. This TCR was sampled from a man aged 25 to 40 in good health and CMV-seropositive. CDR3: CASTLGTGSRETQYF. CDR3 coding DNA: TGCGCCAGCACCCTGGGGACAGGCTCCCGGGAGACCCAGTACTTC.